In its sample, the clone carrying this T cell receptor (beta chain) was seen a few times. The data were taken from a study of CD8+ T cells in alopecia areata. Documented treatment: oral pan-JAK inhibitor, 5-10 mg twice daily. Extracted from the samples, RNA was reverse transcribed into cDNA to serve as the sequencing template. Clones were sequenced by immunoSEQ multiplex PCR, and TCRdb holds only the in-frame ones, with some missing. The data contain 150,000 to 250,000 clones, around 56% of them seen just once; the ten biggest clones take up about 3.5%. This material consisted of CD4+ T cells sorted from blood, taken at week 4, from a patient treated with tofacitinib. The source of this sequence is a human donor with alopecia areata.

The DNA of the CDR3 is TGTGCCAGCAGCCCGGACAGGGACACTGAAGCTTTCTTT. As protein: CASSPDRDTEAFF. The chain carries TRBV7-2 and TRBJ1-1; 8 bases match TRBD1. Losses at the gene ends were 5 bases for V and 3 bases for J; bases not matched to a gene: 2. This CDR3 has 13 amino acids. Germline lookup yields CDR1 SGHTA and CDR2 FQGNSA. The complete variable domain, with remaining parts taken from reference TRBV7-2 and TRBJ1-1, reads GAGVSQSPSNKVTEKGKDVELRCDPISGHTALYWYRQSLGQGLEFLIYFQGNSAPDKSGLPSDRFSAERTGGSVSTLTIQRTQQEDSAVYLCASSPDRDTEAFFGQGTRLTVV.